Below are 25 T cell receptor beta chains sequenced from a single sample in a study of shared clonotypes between healthy human individuals. Libraries were prepared by immunoSEQ multiplex PCR; TCRdb keeps only in-frame clonotypes and omits some of them. The table has about 2 million clones, about 95% seen once. Sequencing used naive CD4+ T cells sorted from blood. Indicated subset: CD45RA+ positively selected. These receptors came from a man between 18 and 35 years old in good health.

The rearrangement uses TRBV11-2 and TRBJ2-2; D ambiguous. Trimming removed 3 bases from V and 2 bases from J, with 7 bases in between. CDR1 and CDR2 (germline): SGHAT, FQNNGV. The CDR3 runs to 14 residues. The DNA for the CDR3 is TGTGCCAGCAGCTTTGACACCAACACCGGGGAGCTGTTTTTT. As protein: CASSFDTNTGELFF.

The chain joins TRBV5-1 to TRBJ2-3; D is perhaps TRBD2 (6 bases). Trimming stripped 4 bases from V and 2 bases from J, with 14 bases between. CDR3 length: 15 amino acids. Per germline, CDR1 SGHRS and CDR2 YFSETQ. The CDR3 DNA sequence: TGCGCCAGCAGCCCCGGGACTCTACACACAGATACGCAGTATTTT. This gives the protein CASSPGTLHTDTQYF.

The chain is built from TRBV5-1 and TRBJ2-1; 8 bases fit TRBD2. Germline V gene lookup returns CDR1 SGHRS and CDR2 YFSETQ. J was trimmed by 9 bases and V by 1 base; bases with no gene match: 3. The CDR3 is made up of 13 amino acids. In DNA form, the CDR3 reads TGCGCCAGCAGCTTGCGTAGCGGGATTGAGCAGTTCTTC. Its translation: CASSLRSGIEQFF.

This chain connects TRBV19 to TRBJ1-6; 7 bases map to TRBD1. Germline V gene data show CDR1 as LNHDA and CDR2 as SQIVND (reference sequence). J gave up 7 bases and V 2 bases, and 14 bases lay outside the gene matches. The CDR3 contains 18 residues. In nucleotides, the CDR3 is TGTGCCAGTAGTATAATGGCGACAGGGTTAAGTGAAAATTCACCCCTCCACTTT. As protein: CASSIMATGLSENSPLHF.

The chain recombines TRBV6-5 with TRBJ2-2; the D is unclear. Trimming took 4 bases from V and 8 from J, leaving 11 bases between them. CDR1 and CDR2 from the germline V gene are MNHEY and SVGAGI. This CDR3 comprises 13 residues. The CDR3 DNA reads as TGTGCCAGCAGTTCGGACCTATGGGGGGAGCTGTTTTTT. Encoded protein: CASSSDLWGELFF.

The rearrangement uses TRBV28 and TRBJ1-3; perhaps TRBD1 as D (6 bases). Germline CDR1 and CDR2: MDHEN and SYDVKM. This CDR3 comprises 15 residues. V was shortened by 10 bases and J by 0 bases, with 16 bases between the two germline ends. CDR3 nucleotide sequence: TGTGCCATCGAAGGGGGGGCGCTCTCTGGAAACACCATATATTTT. This gives the protein CAIEGGALSGNTIYF.

The rearrangement joins TRBV28 to TRBJ2-7, with D perhaps TRBD1 (6 bases). Germline CDR1 and CDR2: MDHEN and SYDVKM. The length of the CDR3 is 17 residues. V lost 3 bases, J lost 3 bases, and 21 bases lay in between. CDR3 DNA: TGTGCCAGCAGTTTGTCCACAGGGTCCCACCCCGTCTACGAGCAGTACTTC. It yields the protein CASSLSTGSHPVYEQYF.

A word on this clone: Within the sample, other DNA sequences also encode this same CDR3. This chain uses TRBV11-2 with TRBJ2-5; 8 bases align to TRBD2. Germline-derived CDR1 and CDR2 are SGHAT and FQNNGV. The CDR3 spans 14 residues. J was trimmed by 5 bases and V by 1 base; bases with no gene match: 3. CDR3 coding DNA: TGTGCCAGCAGCTTAGTGGCGGGAGGCGAGACCCAGTACTTC. Its translation: CASSLVAGGETQYF.

The chain recombines TRBV5-1 with TRBJ2-3; 7 bases align to TRBD1. Germline CDR1 reads SGHRS; CDR2 reads YFSETQ. The CDR3 extends over 17 amino acids. V was pared by 4 bases and J by 2 bases, with 13 bases of the junction left unmatched. CDR3 DNA: TGCGCCAGCAGCACGCAGACAGGGTTTTACTCCACAGATACGCAGTATTTT. Residues: CASSTQTGFYSTDTQYF. The variable domain in full, with the rest retrieved from reference TRBV5-1 and TRBJ2-3, is KAGVTQTPRYLIKTRGQQVTLSCSPISGHRSVSWYQQTPGQGLQFLFEYFSETQRNKGNFPGRFSGRQFSNSRSEMNVSTLELGDSALYLCASSTQTGFYSTDTQYFGPGTRLTVL.

The gene calls are TRBV18 and TRBJ2-5; 10 positions agree with TRBD2. Germline V gene sequence: CDR1 KGHSH, CDR2 LQKENI. J lost 4 bases, V lost 1 base, and 6 bases had no gene match. CDR3 length: 16 residues. This CDR3 is CASSPRTLAGLETQYF. The CDR3 DNA reads as TGTGCCAGCTCACCACGAACACTAGCGGGATTAGAGACCCAGTACTTC.

V is TRBV5-1 and J is TRBJ2-7; no firm D call. Looked up from germline, CDR1 is SGHRS and CDR2 is YFSETQ. Trimming took 2 bases from V and 0 from J, leaving 21 bases between them. This CDR3 is built from 18 residues. In DNA, the CDR3 is TGCGCCAGCAGCTTTGAGGTAGGAAGCCGGGTCGCCTCCTACGAGCAGTACTTC. Translation gives CASSFEVGSRVASYEQYF. The full variable domain, its missing parts supplied by reference TRBV5-1 and TRBJ2-7, is KAGVTQTPRYLIKTRGQQVTLSCSPISGHRSVSWYQQTPGQGLQFLFEYFSETQRNKGNFPGRFSGRQFSNSRSEMNVSTLELGDSALYLCASSFEVGSRVASYEQYFGPGTRLTVT.

The rearrangement links TRBV9 to TRBJ1-4; tentative D call: TRBD1 (5 bases). Trimming shortened V by 0 bases and J by 0 bases, and 12 bases separated the two germline ends. The germline CDR1 and CDR2 sequences are SGDLS and YYNGEE. The length of the CDR3 is 17 residues. The CDR3 nucleotides are TGTGCCAGCAGCGTAGGAGGGGTGGGAGCAACTAATGAAAAACTGTTTTTT. It translates to CASSVGGVGATNEKLFF.

This chain links TRBV28 with TRBJ1-1, with TRBD1 as a possible D gene (6 bases). The CDR3 spans 13 residues. The V end lost 11 bases, the J end lost 8 bases, and 21 bases lay between the germline ends. CDR1 is MDHEN and CDR2 is SYDVKM in the germline V gene. Here the CDR3 DNA reads TGTGCCCTCATGGGGGGGGCGCGAAAGGAAGCTTTCTTT. Translation gives CALMGGARKEAFF.

The chain has TRBV2 and TRBJ2-7; D not resolved. Trimming removed 1 base at V and 6 bases at J, with 10 bases between. Germline V CDR1 and CDR2: SNHLY, FYNNEI. The CDR3 spans 13 residues. The CDR3 loop is CASSEGRAGEQYF. Written as DNA, the CDR3 is TGTGCCAGCAGTGAAGGTCGGGCAGGCGAGCAGTACTTC.

In this sample, this clone turned up a few times. This chain connects TRBV5-8 to TRBJ1-4, with D perhaps matching TRBD1 (6 bases). Trimming left V 5 bases short and J 7 bases short, with 21 bases between. The CDR3 consists of 16 residues. Germline V gene sequence: CDR1 SGHTS, CDR2 YDEGEE. CDR3 DNA: TGTGCCAGCAGATCTGACAGGTCCTTTAGTGGTGAAAAACTGTTTTTT. Its protein product is CASRSDRSFSGEKLFF. The full variable domain, with the rest looked up from reference TRBV5-8 and TRBJ1-4, is EAGVTQSPTHLIKTRGQQATLRCSPISGHTSVYWYQQALGLGLQFLLWYDEGEERNRGNFPPRFSGRQFPNYSSELNVNALELEDSALYLCASRSDRSFSGEKLFFGSGTQLSVL.

The chain couples TRBV19 to TRBJ2-3; weak D call: TRBD2 (6 bases). There are 14 residues in the CDR3. V dropped 7 bases and J dropped 6 bases, with 17 bases sitting between them. Germline CDR1 reads LNHDA; CDR2 reads SQIVND (reference sequence). This CDR3 is CASMRDFSSDTQYF. As DNA, the CDR3 is TGTGCCAGTATGAGGGACTTCAGTTCGGATACGCAGTATTTT. The complete variable domain, with remaining parts taken from reference TRBV19 and TRBJ2-3, reads DGGITQSPKYLFRKEGQNVTLSCEQNLNHDAMYWYRQDPGQGLRLIYYSQIVNDFQKGDIAEGYSVSREKKESFPLTVTSAQKNPTAFYLCASMRDFSSDTQYFGPGTRLTVL.

The genes are TRBV7-9 and TRBJ2-7, with 8 bases matching TRBD1. The CDR3 runs 14 residues. CDR1 SEHNR and CDR2 FQNEAQ come from the germline V gene (reference sequence). The V gene end was trimmed by 1 base and the J gene end by 9 bases; junction bases not matched to a gene: 8. The CDR3 reads CASSLDSAGGVQYF. CDR3 bases: TGTGCCAGCAGCTTAGACTCGGCAGGGGGCGTGCAGTACTTC.

The chain employs TRBV11-2 and TRBJ1-6; D is unclear. CDR1 and CDR2 (germline): SGHAT, FQNNGV. The V and J ends lost 5 bases and 4 bases respectively, with 12 bases between them. This CDR3 is 15 amino acids long. For the CDR3, the DNA is TGTGCCAGCAGCCCCCAGACCGGATATAATTCACCCCTCCACTTT. As protein: CASSPQTGYNSPLHF.

Note on this clone: Additional DNA sequences in this sample encode the identical CDR3. The chain carries TRBV18 and TRBJ1-4; weak D call: TRBD1 (5 bases). Deletions cut 3 bases from V and 5 bases from J, with 7 bases between. CDR1 KGHSH and CDR2 LQKENI come from the germline V gene. The CDR3 totals 13 residues. The CDR3 sequence: CASSPGLNEKLFF. CDR3 DNA sequence: TGTGCCAGCTCACCGGGGCTAAATGAAAAACTGTTTTTT.

The V gene is TRBV27, the J gene TRBJ2-2; the D gene is possibly TRBD1 (5 bases). This CDR3 has 14 residues. Germline loops: CDR1 MNHEY, CDR2 SMNVEV (reference sequence). The V end was cut by 6 bases, the J end by 4 bases, with 12 bases between. Here the CDR3 DNA reads TGTGCCAGCAGAAAGGGGTTTCTCACCGGGGAGCTGTTTTTT. The encoded protein is CASRKGFLTGELFF.

In regard to this clone: The same CDR3 also results from other DNA sequences found in this sample. The rearrangement joins TRBV19 to TRBJ2-1; TRBD1 is a possible D gene (6 bases). V lost 3 bases and J lost 4, with 7 bases in between. Germline lookup yields CDR1 LNHDA and CDR2 SQIVND (reference sequence). The CDR3 runs 13 residues. This chain's CDR3 is CASSIQGYNEQFF. DNA for the CDR3: TGTGCCAGTAGTATCCAGGGGTACAATGAGCAGTTCTTC.

This chain links TRBV2 with TRBJ2-7, with 8 bases aligning to TRBD2. The CDR3 is 17 residues long. V dropped 6 bases and J dropped 2; count of bases not matched to a gene: 15. Germline V gives CDR1 SNHLY, CDR2 FYNNEI. The CDR3 coding sequence is TGTGCCAGCAGGGGGGGGGCCCTAACGGGAGGGCCCTACGAGCAGTACTTC. This codes for CASRGGALTGGPYEQYF. The full variable domain, in which reference TRBV2 and TRBJ2-7 provide the parts outside the CDR3, is EPEVTQTPSHQVTQMGQEVILRCVPISNHLYFYWYRQILGQKVEFLVSFYNNEISEKSEIFDDQFSVERPDGSNFTLKIRSTKLEDSAMYFCASRGGALTGGPYEQYFGPGTRLTVT.

The chain combines TRBV7-9 with TRBJ1-4, with D hard to call. Trimming stripped 2 bases from V and 0 bases from J, with 4 bases between. Germline-derived CDR1 and CDR2 are SEHNR and FQNEAQ (reference sequence). The CDR3 is 14 amino acids. This CDR3 reads CASSLSPTNEKLFF. As DNA, the CDR3 is TGTGCCAGCAGCTTATCCCCAACTAATGAAAAACTGTTTTTT.

V usage is TRBV4-3 and J usage is TRBJ2-2; D is unresolved. This CDR3 is 13 amino acids long. The germline V gene encodes CDR1 LGHNA and CDR2 YSLEER. V was cut by 5 bases and J by 7 bases, with 11 bases left in between. CDR3 in amino acids: CASSVGRGGELFF. CDR3 nucleotide sequence: TGCGCCAGCAGCGTCGGTCGCGGCGGGGAGCTGTTTTTT.

For the CDR3, the DNA is TGTGCCAGCAGCCCGGGACAGGGCCTCTACGAGCAGTACTTC. Its protein is CASSPGQGLYEQYF. This chain joins TRBV7-2 and TRBJ2-7, with 9 nucleotides matching TRBD1. The CDR3 consists of 14 residues. The germline V gene has CDR1 SGHTA and CDR2 FQGNSA. Losses at the gene ends were 5 bases for V and 3 bases for J; bases not matched to a gene: 5.